The T cell receptor (beta chain) under discussion was sequenced for a study of T-cell memory formation after mild COVID-19. Study context: TCR clustering was largely donor specific.

This clonotype has a handful of counts. Its antigen remains unidentified. Study results and limitations: Clones from the second wave (peaking day 37) had unconfirmed SARS-CoV-2 specificity. Detection of some responders pre-infection suggested pre-existing cross-reactive memory T cells participated.

CDR3 length: 15 amino acids. The V end was cut by 1 base, the J end by 4 bases, with 11 bases between. In germline, CDR1 is SGHAT, CDR2 FQNNGV. It was 5'RACE with constant-segment primers that produced the TCR alpha and TCR beta cDNA libraries, which carried sample barcodes and UMIs. One entry per CDR3 protein, called by TCRdb with MiXCR from the 5' RACE reads. Found here are 250,000 to 300,000 distinct CDR3 sequences, roughly 8.2% of them singletons; the top ten hold around a fifth. This TCR was recovered from a young man who had mild COVID-19 (a few samples of this study predate the infection). Cell type and time point are not known. This rearrangement joins TRBV11-2 to TRBJ2-1; D might be TRBD1 or TRBD2, each matching 6 bases. Sequencing input: PBMCs or a T cell subset sorted from them (not recorded which). In nucleotides, the CDR3 is TGTGCCAGCAGCTTAGTCGGGGGCCAATACAATGAGCAGTTCTTC. Its translation is CASSLVGGQYNEQFF. Complete variable domain (other parts from reference TRBV11-2 and TRBJ2-1): EAGVAQSPRYKIIEKRQSVAFWCNPISGHATLYWYQQILGQGPKLLIQFQNNGVVDDSQLPKDRFSAERLKGVDSTLKIQPAKLEDSAVYLCASSLVGGQYNEQFFGPGTRLTVL.